This record concerns one T cell receptor beta chain sequence. These data originate in a study of CD8 T cells in Susac syndrome. Study-level background: Treatment at blood withdrawal was none, corticosteroids, or intravenous immunoglobulin alone in Susac syndrome patients.

The RNA, about 0.5 to 1 ug, was put through reverse transcription using random hexamers. In TCRdb, the immunoSEQ multiplex PCR reads were re-called with MiXCR into one record per CDR3 protein. The sample has around 200,000 distinct CDR3 sequences, approximately 95% seen once. The study sequenced TCR beta in blood CD8+ and CD4+ T cells. It was negative isolation that provided the CD8+ and CD4+ T cells, whereas TEMRA cells were enriched by FACS. This CDR3 has 16 residues. After removal of 9 bases from V and 0 bases from J, the junction contained 11 bases not matched to a gene. Germline assignment: CDR1 SNHLY and CDR2 FYNNEI.

This TCR was recovered from a human donor with Susac syndrome. Sequencing input: CD8+ T cells from PBMCs. The V gene is TRBV2, the J gene TRBJ1-5; 7 bases line up with TRBD1. Here the CDR3 reads CASMLRGPYSNQPQHF. In nucleotides, the CDR3 is TGTGCCAGTATGTTGAGGGGGCCATATAGCAATCAGCCCCAGCATTTT.